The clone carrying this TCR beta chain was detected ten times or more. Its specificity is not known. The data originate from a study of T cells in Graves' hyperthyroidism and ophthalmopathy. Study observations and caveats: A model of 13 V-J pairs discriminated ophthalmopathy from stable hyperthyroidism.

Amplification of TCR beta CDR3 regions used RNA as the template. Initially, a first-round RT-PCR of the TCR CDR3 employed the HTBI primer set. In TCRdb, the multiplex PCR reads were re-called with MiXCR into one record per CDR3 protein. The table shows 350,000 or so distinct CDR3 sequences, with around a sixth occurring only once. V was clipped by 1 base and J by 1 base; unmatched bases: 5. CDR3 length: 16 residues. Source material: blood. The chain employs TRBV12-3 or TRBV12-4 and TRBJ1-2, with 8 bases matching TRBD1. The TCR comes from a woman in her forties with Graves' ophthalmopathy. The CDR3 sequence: CASSLVRTGFNYGYTF. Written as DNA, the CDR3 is TGTGCCAGCAGTTTAGTAAGGACAGGGTTTAACTATGGCTACACCTTC.